Below, 32 T cell receptor beta chains from the same sample are listed, as sequenced in a study of beta chain features in type 1 diabetes (dated by TCRdb to the late 2010s). These TCRs' antigens remain unknown. Library construction relied on the immunoSEQ multiplex PCR assay. The High Capacity cDNA Reverse Transcription Kit was used to reverse transcribe all of the isolated RNA, meaning that expressed TCRB transcripts were what got sequenced. TCRdb provides this immuneACCESS table in a form limited to in-frame rearrangements. Some clones are lacking; in checked studies, under half of them reflect an unresolved V gene, and why the rest are absent is not known. This sample lists 300,000 to 350,000 clones; around 8.5% were detected once. The top ten clonotypes cover 1% of the sample. What the research found in general, with its limitations: In all four CD4+ subsets, TCRB CDR3 length was moderately but significantly shorter in type 1 diabetes patients.

Sequences were obtained from central memory CD4+ T cells from blood. The receptors were gathered from a man aged 30-40 years with type 1 diabetes.

The table lists this clone with a few counts. Here the CDR3 reads CASTSSAEQFF. The CDR3 DNA sequence: TGTGCCAGCACTTCTAGCGCCGAGCAGTTCTTC. V and J are TRBV5-4 and TRBJ2-1, with a tentative D call TRBD2 (6 bases). The CDR3 contains 11 residues. Germline lookup yields CDR1 SGHNT and CDR2 YYREEE (reference sequence). V lost 6 bases to trimming and J lost 10 bases, with 11 bases between them.

V usage is TRBV7-2 and J usage is TRBJ2-3; TRBD1 or TRBD2 may be the D gene (5 bases each). Germline values: CDR1 SGHTA, CDR2 FQGNSA. The CDR3 covers 15 residues. V was clipped by 7 bases and J by 1 base, with 15 bases between them. The CDR3 is CASTLTRGRTDTQYF. In DNA form, the CDR3 reads TGTGCCAGCACCCTTACTAGGGGTCGCACAGATACGCAGTATTTT.

V is TRBV11-3 and J is TRBJ2-6, with TRBD1 as a possible D gene (5 bases). CDR1 is SGHNT, CDR2 YENEEA, per germline. V gave up 0 bases and J gave up 4 bases, with 19 bases separating them. The length of the CDR3 is 19 residues. The chain's CDR3 is CASSLEVWGLNSGANVLTF. CDR3 in DNA: TGTGCCAGCAGCTTAGAAGTTTGGGGCTTGAACTCGGGGGCCAACGTCCTGACTTTC. Supplemented by reference TRBV11-3 and TRBJ2-6, the full variable domain reads EAGVVQSPRYKIIEKKQPVAFWCNPISGHNTLYWYLQNLGQGPELLIRYENEEAVDDSQLPKDRFSAERLKGVDSTLKIQPAELGDSAVYLCASSLEVWGLNSGANVLTFGAGSRLTVL.

There are a few counts of this clone. The rearrangement joins TRBV27 to TRBJ2-7, with D possibly being TRBD2 (6 bases). The CDR3 contains 15 residues. V was shortened by 6 bases and J by 10 bases, with 25 bases between the two germline ends. Germline CDR1 and CDR2: MNHEY and SMNVEV (reference sequence). The CDR3 loop is CASRQGGAWAGEQYF. Here the CDR3 DNA reads TGTGCCAGCAGGCAAGGAGGGGCCTGGGCAGGAGAACAGTACTTC.

This clone occurred many times. The V and J genes are TRBV10-3 and TRBJ2-1; the D call may be TRBD1 or TRBD2 (5 bases each). This CDR3 has 15 residues. The V gene's germline CDR1 is ENHRY and CDR2 SYGVKD. Trimming left V 4 bases short and J 9 bases short, with 19 bases between. CDR3 loop: CAISGKASTQGEQFF. CDR3 DNA: TGTGCCATCAGTGGGAAGGCTAGCACGCAGGGTGAGCAGTTCTTC.

V usage is TRBV25-1 and J usage is TRBJ2-3; D ambiguous. The ends were cut back, 5 bases at V and 6 bases at J, with 15 bases in the middle. From germline, CDR1 is MGHDK and CDR2 SYGVNS. The CDR3 runs to 14 residues. CDR3 coding DNA: TGTGCCAGCAGTACTCCGGCACTGTTGGATACGCAGTATTTT. This gives the protein CASSTPALLDTQYF. The whole variable domain, filled in from reference TRBV25-1 and TRBJ2-3, reads EADIYQTPRYLVIGTGKKITLECSQTMGHDKMYWYQQDPGMELHLIHYSYGVNSTEKGDLSSESTVSRIRTEHFPLTLESARPSHTSQYLCASSTPALLDTQYFGPGTRLTVL.

In this sample, this clone turned up a few times. This chain uses TRBV5-1 with TRBJ2-7; 12 nucleotides align to TRBD1. Germline V gene sequence: CDR1 SGHRS, CDR2 YFSETQ. The V gene end was trimmed by 4 bases and the J gene end by 4 bases; junction bases not matched to a gene: 3. This CDR3 region has 14 residues. CDR3 sequence: CASSGDRGLYEQYF. CDR3 DNA sequence: TGCGCCAGCAGCGGGGACAGGGGGCTGTACGAGCAGTACTTC.

The chain joins TRBV28 to TRBJ2-7; 8 bases line up with TRBD1. The V gene's germline CDR1 is MDHEN and CDR2 SYDVKM. CDR3 size: 15 residues. Germline trimming cut 4 bases from V and 4 bases from J; bases unmatched to any gene: 9. Here the CDR3 reads CASSSQGAPRYEQYF. The CDR3 DNA sequence: TGTGCCAGCAGTTCGCAGGGGGCGCCCCGGTACGAGCAGTACTTC.

This clone was picked up one time. V is TRBV11-3 and J is TRBJ2-5; D is unclear. V lost 0 bases and J lost 5, with 10 bases in between. The germline gives CDR1 SGHNT, CDR2 YENEEA. There are 14 residues in the CDR3. CDR3 nucleotide sequence: TGTGCCAGCAGCTTAGATCGAAACCGGGAGACCCAGTACTTC. This codes for CASSLDRNRETQYF. Full variable domain (rest looked up from reference TRBV11-3 and TRBJ2-5): EAGVVQSPRYKIIEKKQPVAFWCNPISGHNTLYWYLQNLGQGPELLIRYENEEAVDDSQLPKDRFSAERLKGVDSTLKIQPAELGDSAVYLCASSLDRNRETQYFGPGTRLLVL.

This clone appeared a few times. V usage is TRBV28 and J usage is TRBJ1-2; D perhaps matches TRBD1 (6 bases). Germline CDR1 is MDHEN and CDR2 is SYDVKM. V dropped 7 bases and J dropped 8 bases, with 20 bases sitting between them. This CDR3 is 14 amino acids long. The CDR3 nucleotides read TGTGCCAGCACCGTATACCGGGGGGCGCAGGGCTACACCTTC. Protein: CASTVYRGAQGYTF.

V gene TRBV6-6 combines with J gene TRBJ2-5, with 7 bases that match TRBD1. The J segment lost 5 bases and the V segment lost 6 bases, leaving 6 bases of the junction unmatched. CDR1 is MNHNY, CDR2 SVGAGI, per germline (reference sequence). The length of the CDR3 is 13 residues. The CDR3 region is CASRRGQGETQYF. The CDR3 region has the DNA TGTGCCAGCAGGAGGGGGCAGGGTGAGACCCAGTACTTC.

The chain carries TRBV19 and TRBJ2-7; TRBD1 agrees at 9 bases. This CDR3 comprises 11 residues. Germline values: CDR1 LNHDA, CDR2 SQIVND (reference sequence). The CDR3 region is CPEDRGYEQYF. The CDR3 region has the DNA TGTCCGGAGGACAGGGGCTACGAGCAGTACTTC. Full variable domain (rest looked up from reference TRBV19 and TRBJ2-7): DGGITQSPKYLFRKEGQNVTLSCEQNLNHDAMYWYRQDPGQGLRLIYYSQIVNDFQKGDIAEGYSVSREKKESFPLTVTSAQKNPTAFYLCPEDRGYEQYFGPGTRLTVT.

This clone was found many times. The V call is TRBV9, the J call TRBJ2-1; possible D gene TRBD2, 7 bases. The CDR3 length is 14 residues. CDR1 is SGDLS, CDR2 YYNGEE, per germline. Trimming left V 0 bases short and J 9 bases short, with 13 bases between. CDR3 nucleotide sequence: TGTGCCAGCAGCGTAGCTGCGGGGGCTGGTGAGCAGTTCTTC. This gives the protein CASSVAAGAGEQFF.

This clone was seen repeatedly, ten times or more. The V gene is TRBV10-3, the J gene TRBJ1-3, with D unclear. Germline CDR1 reads ENHRY; CDR2 reads SYGVKD. This CDR3 is 15 amino acids long. Trimming removed 0 bases from V and 0 bases from J, with 6 bases in between. DNA of the CDR3: TGTGCCATCAGTGAGTCGAAAGACTCTGGAAACACCATATATTTT. Protein product: CAISESKDSGNTIYF.

This clone was recorded a few times. The V call is TRBV10-3, the J call TRBJ1-2; 10 bases map to TRBD1. Per the germline V gene, CDR1 is ENHRY and CDR2 is SYGVKD. Unmatched junction bases numbered 5, after V lost 3 bases and J lost 4 bases. The CDR3 loop spans 15 amino acids. The CDR3 protein is CAISEGGQGFYGYTF. The CDR3 nucleotides are TGTGCCATCAGTGAAGGGGGACAGGGGTTCTATGGCTACACCTTC.

This clone was recorded a few times. V is TRBV4-1 and J is TRBJ1-4; D not resolved. The CDR3 loop spans 16 amino acids. Trimming shortened V by 1 base and J by 0 bases, and 9 bases separated the two germline ends. Germline values: CDR1 MGHRA, CDR2 YSYEKL. CDR3 DNA sequence: TGCGCCAGCAGCCAAGGGCGGGTGGCAACTAATGAAAAACTGTTTTTT. Its protein is CASSQGRVATNEKLFF.

Only a few counts were recorded for this clone. V is TRBV2 and J is TRBJ2-7; tentatively, D is TRBD2 (5 bases). CDR3 length equals 12 residues. Germline V lookup: CDR1 SNHLY, CDR2 FYNNEI. V was cut by 5 bases and J by 3 bases, with 8 bases left in between. The CDR3 is CASSWTGYEQYF. The CDR3 bases are TGTGCCAGCAGTTGGACTGGCTACGAGCAGTACTTC.

This clone was observed many times. This chain joins TRBV7-2 and TRBJ2-5; D gene unclear. The germline V gene encodes CDR1 SGHTA and CDR2 FQGNSA. Trimming took off 1 base at V and 9 bases at J, with 15 bases between the two ends. The CDR3 spans 14 residues. The DNA for the CDR3 is TGTGCCAGCAGCTTAGTCCTAGAATCTTCTTCCCAGTACTTC. It translates to CASSLVLESSSQYF.

Comments on this clone: Its ends do not fully match the called genes, so a read error is possible. This chain links TRBV27 with TRBJ1-1, with 7 bases matching TRBD1. Germline V gene sequence: CDR1 MNHEY, CDR2 SMNVEV (reference sequence). This CDR3 has 13 amino acids. The CDR3 protein is CASSLFRGMEVTF. DNA of the CDR3: TGTGCCAGCAGTTTATTCAGGGGGATGGAAGTGACCTTT.

V is TRBV27 and J is TRBJ2-5; D tentatively reads TRBD1 or TRBD2 (5 bases each). Germline CDR1 MNHEY, CDR2 SMNVEV (reference sequence). Trimming cost V 5 bases and J 1 base, with 11 bases left between them. There are 14 residues in the CDR3. The DNA for the CDR3 is TGTGCCAGCAGTAGGGCCGGGGCCCAAGAGACCCAGTACTTC. Its translation: CASSRAGAQETQYF.

The chain is built from TRBV7-9 and TRBJ2-4, with 9 bases fitting TRBD1. The germline V gene has CDR1 SEHNR and CDR2 FQNEAQ (reference sequence). This CDR3 is built from 14 residues. Trimming took 3 bases from V and 5 from J; bases not matched to a gene: 2. CDR3 protein: CASSFRDRENIQYF. DNA of the CDR3: TGTGCCAGCAGCTTCCGGGACAGGGAAAACATTCAGTACTTC. The entire variable domain, with the rest obtained from reference TRBV7-9 and TRBJ2-4, is as follows: DTGVSQNPRHKITKRGQNVTFRCDPISEHNRLYWYRQTLGQGPEFLTYFQNEAQLEKSRLLSDRFSAERPKGSFSTLEIQRTEQGDSAMYLCASSFRDRENIQYFGAGTRLSVL.

As for this clone: Other DNA sequences from this sample encode an identical CDR3 as well. V is TRBV18 and J is TRBJ2-5; TRBD1 aligns across 9 bases. CDR1 is KGHSH and CDR2 is LQKENI in the germline V gene. The CDR3 runs 13 residues. The V and J ends lost 3 bases and 5 bases, in that order; junction bases with no gene match: 1. CDR3 DNA sequence: TGTGCCAGCTCACCCGGACAGGGGGAGACCCAGTACTTC. As protein: CASSPGQGETQYF.

This chain links TRBV4-3 with TRBJ2-3; 7 bases match TRBD2. V shed 4 bases and J 3 bases; nucleotides not matched to a gene: 10. Germline V gene lookup returns CDR1 LGHNA and CDR2 YSLEER. The CDR3 has 16 residues. CDR3 protein: CASSPEGAGRTDTQYF. The CDR3 coding sequence is TGCGCCAGCAGCCCCGAGGGAGCGGGGCGGACAGATACGCAGTATTTT.

This clone was seen more than once but under ten times. The chain uses TRBV7-2 and TRBJ1-2, with 7 bases lining up with TRBD1. The trim removed 5 bases at V and 1 base at J, leaving 4 bases unmatched. Germline V gene lookup returns CDR1 SGHTA and CDR2 FQGNSA. This CDR3 has 14 amino acids. The CDR3 loop reads CASSRTGGNYGYTF. CDR3 in DNA: TGTGCCAGCAGCCGGACAGGTGGTAACTATGGCTACACCTTC.

A remark on this clone: The identical CDR3 is also encoded by other nucleotide sequences in the sample. The CDR3 DNA sequence: TGCAGCGTGGCTTGGGGGACAGGGGGCCAAGAGACCCAGTACTTC. Its protein is CSVAWGTGGQETQYF. The gene calls are TRBV29-1 and TRBJ2-5; TRBD1 matches 11 bases. The length of the CDR3 is 15 residues. Trimming cost V 6 bases and J 1 base; bases outside gene matches: 7. Germline V CDR1 and CDR2: SQVTM, ANQGSEA.

The V call is TRBV12-5, the J call TRBJ1-4, with D possibly being TRBD1 (6 bases). The CDR3 has 16 residues. Deletions cut 2 bases from V and 4 bases from J, with 14 bases between. Germline V gives CDR1 LGHNT, CDR2 FRNRAP. CDR3 sequence: CASGLRGGRHNEKLFF. CDR3 coding DNA: TGTGCTAGTGGTTTGCGGGGGGGCCGCCATAATGAAAAACTGTTTTTT.

This chain connects TRBV4-3 to TRBJ2-2; TRBD1 agrees at 8 bases. The J segment lost 7 bases and the V segment lost 1 base, leaving 5 bases of the junction unmatched. CDR1 LGHNA and CDR2 YSLEER come from the germline V gene. This CDR3 spans 15 amino acids. The CDR3 protein is CASSQVTGVDGELFF. The CDR3 DNA is TGCGCCAGCAGCCAAGTGACAGGGGTAGACGGGGAGCTGTTTTTT.

This chain links TRBV2 with TRBJ2-3; TRBD1 might be the D (6 bases). CDR3 length: 15 amino acids. Trimming took 6 bases from V and 1 from J, leaving 14 bases between them. Germline loops: CDR1 SNHLY, CDR2 FYNNEI. CDR3 nucleotide sequence: TGTGCCAGCAGGGGCGACAGGAGAGGCACAGATACGCAGTATTTT. Amino acids: CASRGDRRGTDTQYF.

The V and J genes are TRBV27 and TRBJ1-3, with D unresolved. This CDR3 region has 14 residues. Germline loops: CDR1 MNHEY, CDR2 SMNVEV (reference sequence). V lost 6 bases, J lost 1 base, and 10 bases lay in between. CDR3 in amino acids: CASSPKGSGNTIYF. The CDR3 coding sequence is TGTGCCAGCAGCCCCAAGGGATCTGGAAACACCATATATTTT.

This clone was seen a few times. One end of the junction is discordant with germline, which a read error may explain. The chain employs TRBV6-5 and TRBJ1-1; 11 positions agree with TRBD1. The CDR3 extends over 15 amino acids. In germline, CDR1 is MNHEY, CDR2 SVGAGI. The CDR3, as DNA: TGTGCCAGCAGTGACTCGGGACAGGGGGTACCTGAAGCTTTCTTT. Translating it yields CASSDSGQGVPEAFF.

A note on this clone: Additional DNA sequences in this sample encode the identical CDR3. The V call is TRBV28, the J call TRBJ1-1; no definite D call. From germline, CDR1 is MDHEN and CDR2 SYDVKM. The CDR3 is made up of 11 amino acids. Trimming shortened V by 2 bases and J by 8 bases, and 6 bases separated the two germline ends. CDR3 amino acids: CASSLEGEAFF. The CDR3 nucleotides read TGTGCCAGCAGTTTAGAAGGGGAAGCTTTCTTT.

The chain links TRBV18 to TRBJ2-5; no clear D gene. Trimming cost V 0 bases and J 5 bases, with 7 bases left between them. This CDR3 is built from 13 residues. Germline V lookup: CDR1 KGHSH, CDR2 LQKENI. The CDR3: CASSPPLKETQYF. The DNA for the CDR3 is TGTGCCAGCTCACCACCGTTGAAGGAGACCCAGTACTTC. The full variable domain, with the rest looked up from reference TRBV18 and TRBJ2-5, is NAGVMQNPRHLVRRRGQEARLRCSPMKGHSHVYWYRQLPEEGLKFMVYLQKENIIDESGMPKERFSAEFPKEGPSILRIQQVVRGDSAAYFCASSPPLKETQYFGPGTRLLVL.